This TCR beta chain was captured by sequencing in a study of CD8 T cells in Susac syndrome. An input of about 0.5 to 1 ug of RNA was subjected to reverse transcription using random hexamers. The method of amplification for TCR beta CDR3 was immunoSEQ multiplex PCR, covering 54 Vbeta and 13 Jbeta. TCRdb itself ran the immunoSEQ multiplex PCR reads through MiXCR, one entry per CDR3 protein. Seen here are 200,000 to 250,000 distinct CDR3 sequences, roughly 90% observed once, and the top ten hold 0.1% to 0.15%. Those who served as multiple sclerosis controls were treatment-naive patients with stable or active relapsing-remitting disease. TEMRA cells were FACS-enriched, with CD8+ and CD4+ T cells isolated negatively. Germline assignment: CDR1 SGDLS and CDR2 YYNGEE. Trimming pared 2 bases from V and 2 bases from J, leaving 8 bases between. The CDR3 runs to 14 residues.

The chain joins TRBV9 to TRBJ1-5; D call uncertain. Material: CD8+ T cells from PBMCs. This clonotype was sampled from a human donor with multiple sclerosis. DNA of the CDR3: TGTGCCAGCAGCGTTGGGCAGGGCAATCAGCCCCAGCATTTT. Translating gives CASSVGQGNQPQHF.